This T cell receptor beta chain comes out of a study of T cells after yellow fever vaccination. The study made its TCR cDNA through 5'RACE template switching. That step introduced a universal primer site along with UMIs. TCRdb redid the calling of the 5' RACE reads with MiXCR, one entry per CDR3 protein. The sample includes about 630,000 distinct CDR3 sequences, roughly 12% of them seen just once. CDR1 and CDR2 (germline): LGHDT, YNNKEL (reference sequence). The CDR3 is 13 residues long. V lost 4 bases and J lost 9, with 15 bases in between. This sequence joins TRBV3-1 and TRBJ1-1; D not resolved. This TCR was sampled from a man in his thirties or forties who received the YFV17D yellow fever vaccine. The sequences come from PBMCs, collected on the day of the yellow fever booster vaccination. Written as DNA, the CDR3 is TGTGCCAGCAGCCTAGGAGACGCACTAAAAGCTTTCTTT. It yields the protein CASSLGDALKAFF.